Following are 19 T cell receptor beta chains from one sample sequenced in a study of blood T cell repertoires in COVID-19. Here immunoSEQ multiplex PCR was the method, and the copy in TCRdb shows in-frame clones only, minus some. Of more than 250,000 clones in the sample, approximately 91% were seen once. The sample consisted of peripheral blood. Source of these receptors: a human donor in a cohort sampled during active COVID-19.

This chain uses TRBV20-1 with TRBJ1-5; TRBD1 might be the D (6 bases). CDR1 is DFQATT and CDR2 is SNEGSKA in the germline V gene (reference sequence). This CDR3 is 17 amino acids long. V shed 3 bases and J shed 1 base, with 19 bases lying between them. In DNA, the CDR3 is TGCAGTGCTAGTATCCTGAGGGGGGGCGCAAGCAATCAGCCCCAGCATTTT. Its protein product is CSASILRGGASNQPQHF.

V and J are TRBV6-5 and TRBJ2-7; 7 nucleotides agree with TRBD2. The CDR3 length is 14 residues. Trimming removed 6 bases from V and 0 bases from J; junction bases left unmatched: 5. Per the germline V gene, CDR1 is MNHEY and CDR2 is SVGAGI. Here the CDR3 reads CASRLGGSSYEQYF. The CDR3 nucleotides are TGTGCCAGCAGGCTTGGCGGGAGCTCCTACGAGCAGTACTTC.

V gene TRBV4-2 combines with J gene TRBJ2-7; D may be TRBD2 (6 bases). The V end lost 2 bases, the J end lost 0 bases, and 14 bases lay between the germline ends. The CDR3 runs to 16 residues. CDR1 and CDR2 from the germline V gene are LGHNA and YNFKEQ. CDR3 region: CASSQRLVGGSYEQYF. In DNA form, the CDR3 reads TGTGCCAGCAGCCAACGACTAGTGGGAGGCTCCTACGAGCAGTACTTC.

The chain couples TRBV27 to TRBJ2-7; the D is unclear. Per the germline V gene, CDR1 is MNHEY and CDR2 is SMNVEV (reference sequence). Trimming left V 5 bases short and J 2 bases short, with 10 bases between. This CDR3 contains 13 residues. CDR3 DNA sequence: TGTGCCAGCAGTGGTACACCTCCCTACGAGCAGTACTTC. Encoded protein: CASSGTPPYEQYF.

The chain links TRBV7-9 to TRBJ1-2, with D possibly TRBD1 on 6 matching bases. This CDR3 has 13 residues. The ends were cut back, 2 bases at V and 8 bases at J, with 12 bases in the middle. From germline, CDR1 is SEHNR and CDR2 FQNEAQ (reference sequence). CDR3 coding DNA: TGTGCCAGCAGCTTAATACAGGGTTTGGGCTACACCTTC. The encoded protein is CASSLIQGLGYTF.

CDR3 protein: CASSVEGSGSAAEQYF. CDR3 coding DNA: TGTGCCAGCAGCGTAGAGGGGAGCGGGAGTGCGGCCGAGCAGTACTTC. V gene TRBV9 combines with J gene TRBJ2-7, with TRBD2 identical over 8 bases. CDR3 length: 16 residues. The germline gives CDR1 SGDLS, CDR2 YYNGEE. After removal of 0 bases from V and 6 bases from J, the junction contained 11 bases not matched to a gene.

The rearrangement uses TRBV27 and TRBJ1-5; D is unresolved. The CDR3 is 15 residues long. With 6 bases removed from V and 0 bases from J, the gap between germline ends came to 12 bases. CDR1 and CDR2 from the germline V gene are MNHEY and SMNVEV (reference sequence). The CDR3 region is CASRVYYYSNQPQHF. In nucleotides, the CDR3 is TGTGCCAGCAGGGTGTACTATTATAGCAATCAGCCCCAGCATTTT.

The rearrangement uses TRBV7-2 and TRBJ2-7; 7 nucleotides align to TRBD2. V shed 5 bases and J 2 bases; nucleotides not matched to a gene: 9. Germline lookup yields CDR1 SGHTA and CDR2 FQGNSA. This CDR3 has 15 amino acids. In nucleotides, the CDR3 is TGTGCCAGCAGCCCACGGGGGACTACAGCCTACGAGCAGTACTTC. Protein sequence: CASSPRGTTAYEQYF.

Of note for this clone: It is unclear where the CDR3 begins or ends on the DNA, so no DNA is shown, and the CDR3 is as TCRdb lists it. This rearrangement joins TRBV19 to TRBJ2-2; TRBD2 was called by the table and not checked on the DNA. The CDR3 totals 16 residues, both ends included. Germline loops: CDR1 LNHDA, CDR2 SQIVND (reference sequence). The CDR3 loop reads CASTSVLGGHTGELFF.

In its sample, this clone was seen once. The J gene is TRBJ1-4, the V gene TRBV6-6; D not resolved. V shed 7 bases and J shed 0 bases, with 15 bases lying between them. Germline V CDR1 and CDR2: MNHNY, SVGAGI (reference sequence). CDR3 length equals 16 residues. This CDR3 is CASTPASGATNEKLFF. CDR3 coding DNA: TGTGCCAGCACCCCGGCCTCAGGTGCAACTAATGAAAAACTGTTTTTT.

This sequence joins TRBV7-9 and TRBJ1-2; no reliable D call. This CDR3 spans 14 amino acids. Germline assignment: CDR1 SEHNR and CDR2 FQNEAQ (reference sequence). The V and J ends lost 0 bases and 6 bases respectively, with 11 bases between them. The CDR3 protein is CASSLAGIRNGYTF. In DNA form, the CDR3 reads TGTGCCAGCAGCTTAGCGGGCATAAGGAATGGCTACACCTTC.

The chain carries TRBV6-2 or TRBV6-3 and TRBJ2-7, with 8 positions matching TRBD2. Per the germline V gene, CDR1 is MNHEY and CDR2 is SVGEGT. Trimming took 3 bases from V and 0 from J; bases not matched to a gene: 4. CDR3 length: 15 residues. CDR3 bases: TGTGCCAGCAGTTATCTAAGCGGGGGCTCCTACGAGCAGTACTTC. As protein: CASSYLSGGSYEQYF.

V gene TRBV12-5 combines with J gene TRBJ1-2; 7 nucleotides line up with TRBD1. The CDR3 runs to 17 residues. V was clipped by 1 base and J by 5 bases; unmatched bases: 13. The germline gives CDR1 LGHNT, CDR2 FRNRAP. The DNA of the CDR3 is TGTGCTAGTGGTTTGGCCCCTGGACAGGCTGGAGATTATGGCTACACCTTC. As protein: CASGLAPGQAGDYGYTF.

J is TRBJ1-1 and V is TRBV7-2, with 8 bases lining up with TRBD1. Trimming at V came to 5 bases and at J to 5 bases, leaving 7 bases not matched to a gene. Germline CDR1 is SGHTA and CDR2 is FQGNSA. The CDR3 totals 14 residues. The CDR3 here is CASSTRQGRTEAFF. The CDR3 DNA reads as TGTGCCAGCAGCACCCGACAGGGGAGGACTGAAGCTTTCTTT.

The chain joins TRBV5-4 to TRBJ2-7; D is undetermined. Germline CDR1 reads SGHNT; CDR2 reads YYREEE (reference sequence). The length of the CDR3 is 14 residues. V was trimmed by 0 bases and J by 5 bases, leaving 12 bases between them. CDR3 amino acids: CASSLVSGPHEQYF. The CDR3 DNA reads TGTGCCAGCAGCTTGGTGTCGGGTCCACACGAGCAGTACTTC.

The chain joins TRBV15 to TRBJ1-2; possible D gene TRBD1, 6 bases. The CDR3 runs 15 residues. V was trimmed by 0 bases and J by 8 bases, leaving 16 bases between them. Germline CDR1 and CDR2: LNHNV and YYDKDF (reference sequence). CDR3 sequence (DNA): TGTGCCACCAGCAGAGATGGCAGGGGAGAGACGGGCTACACCTTC. Translating it yields CATSRDGRGETGYTF.

The CDR3 bases are TGTGCCAGCAGCTTAGAGATACAGGATTACTCCTACGAGCAGTACTTC. Protein: CASSLEIQDYSYEQYF. This chain links TRBV11-1 with TRBJ2-7, with D possibly being TRBD1 (5 bases). V lost 1 base and J 0 bases, leaving 13 bases between the germline ends. Germline V gene data show CDR1 as SGHAT and CDR2 as FQDESV (reference sequence). The CDR3 consists of 16 residues.

This chain connects TRBV25-1 to TRBJ2-2, with a weak D call TRBD1 (5 bases). The germline gives CDR1 MGHDK, CDR2 SYGVNS. The CDR3 covers 13 residues. Trimming removed 4 bases at V and 7 bases at J, with 10 bases between. The CDR3 loop is CASSGTSDGELFF. CDR3 sequence (DNA): TGTGCCAGCAGTGGGACATCCGACGGGGAGCTGTTTTTT.

The V and J genes are TRBV7-2 and TRBJ2-7; a weak D match, TRBD2 (6 bases). V lost 1 base and J 4 bases, leaving 20 bases between the germline ends. The CDR3 loop spans 17 amino acids. The germline V gene has CDR1 SGHTA and CDR2 FQGNSA. CDR3 loop: CASSLGPPRGGIYEQYF. The CDR3 bases are TGTGCCAGCAGCTTAGGACCCCCGCGGGGCGGGATATACGAGCAGTACTTC.